This T cell receptor beta chain was recovered during a study of early T cells in non-severe SARS-CoV-2 infection. A single record per CDR3 protein comes from TCRdb applying MiXCR to the 5' RACE reads. Of about 80,000 distinct CDR3 sequences listed, roughly 12% were seen once; the top ten hold approximately 4.5%. V was shortened by 9 bases and J by 4 bases, with 13 bases between the two germline ends. CDR3 length: 13 amino acids. Germline lookup yields CDR1 SGHAT and CDR2 FQNNGV. The source is an adult who was a healthcare worker with PCR-confirmed SARS-CoV-2 infection or an uninfected control (not recorded which). V usage is TRBV11-2 and J usage is TRBJ2-1; a weak D match, TRBD1 (5 bases). The sample taken for sequencing was whole blood. The CDR3 sequence is CASRTMGYNEQFF. The CDR3 DNA sequence: TGTGCCAGTCGGACAATGGGTTACAATGAGCAGTTCTTC. Full variable domain (outside the CDR3, taken from reference TRBV11-2 and TRBJ2-1): EAGVAQSPRYKIIEKRQSVAFWCNPISGHATLYWYQQILGQGPKLLIQFQNNGVVDDSQLPKDRFSAERLKGVDSTLKIQPAKLEDSAVYLCASRTMGYNEQFFGPGTRLTVL.